These T cell receptor beta chains were read from a single sample in a study of T cell clones after liver transplantation. The protocol was immunoSEQ multiplex PCR, while the TCRdb copy is restricted to in-frame clones and leaves out a portion. Among over 25,000 clones, around 94% were seen once, and the ten largest hold 25% to 30%. Sequencing was performed on CD8+ T cells from blood, taken 12 months after liver transplant. The receptors here all came from a human patient who received a liver transplant. Some T cells may possibly be graft donor cells. CDR3s include the opening cysteine and the closing phenylalanine or tryptophan. A D gene is named only where the DNA matches it firmly. Expanded clones get a size class; other rows say once, few or many, or leave the size out.

v_gene: TRBV30; j_gene: TRBJ2-3; abundance: .; d_gene: .; CDR3nt: TGTGCCTGGGCTAAAGCGGGTGGCACAGATACGCAGTATTTT; CDR3aa: CAWAKAGGTDTQYF
v_gene: TRBV7-9; j_gene: TRBJ2-7; abundance: .; d_gene: .; CDR3nt: TGTGCCAGCAGCTTAGAGTCCTACGAGCAGTACTTC; CDR3aa: CASSLESYEQYF
v_gene: TRBV6-5; j_gene: TRBJ1-4; abundance: .; d_gene: TRBD1; CDR3nt: TGTGCCAGCAGGACAGGGGGTGAAAAACTGTTTTTT; CDR3aa: CASRTGGEKLFF
v_gene: TRBV27; j_gene: TRBJ2-7; abundance: .; d_gene: TRBD2; CDR3nt: TGTGCCAGCAGTTTATCCCCGGGAGGCCTGTACGAGCAGTACTTC; CDR3aa: CASSLSPGGLYEQYF
v_gene: TRBV5-1; j_gene: TRBJ1-5; abundance: few; d_gene: .; CDR3nt: TGCGCCAGCAGCCCTACGGGGGTTAGCAATCAGCCCCAGCATTTT; CDR3aa: CASSPTGVSNQPQHF
v_gene: TRBV11-2; j_gene: TRBJ2-5; abundance: .; d_gene: .; CDR3nt: TGTGCCAGCAGCCCGGACGCGAGACAGAAGGGGAAGACCCAGTACTTC; CDR3aa: CASSPDARQKGKTQYF
v_gene: TRBV13; j_gene: TRBJ2-5; abundance: .; d_gene: .; CDR3nt: TGTGCCAGCAGCTTACAGATCGAGGAGACCCAGTACTTC; CDR3aa: CASSLQIEETQYF
v_gene: TRBV9; j_gene: TRBJ2-7; abundance: .; d_gene: TRBD1; CDR3nt: TGTGCCAGCAGCGTTGGGGACAGCTCCTACGAGCAGTACTTC; CDR3aa: CASSVGDSSYEQYF
v_gene: TRBV5-1; j_gene: TRBJ2-3; abundance: .; d_gene: .; CDR3nt: TGCGCCAGCAGCCACCAAAGGGACATTAAAGATACGCAGTATTTT; CDR3aa: CASSHQRDIKDTQYF
v_gene: TRBV9; j_gene: TRBJ2-1; abundance: .; d_gene: TRBD1; CDR3nt: TGTGCCAGCAGCGCGCTTTCAAGGGACAGGGAATTCCATGAGCAGTTCTTC; CDR3aa: CASSALSRDREFHEQFF
v_gene: TRBV6-1; j_gene: TRBJ1-6; abundance: .; d_gene: TRBD1; CDR3nt: TGTGCCAGCAGTGGGGGGACAGGCCAAGATTCACCCCTCCACTTT; CDR3aa: CASSGGTGQDSPLHF
v_gene: TRBV28; j_gene: TRBJ1-2; abundance: .; d_gene: .; CDR3nt: TGTGCCAGCACCCGCGGTCCCCCGGGCTACACCTTC; CDR3aa: CASTRGPPGYTF
v_gene: TRBV11-2; j_gene: TRBJ2-2; abundance: .; d_gene: .; CDR3nt: TGTGCCAGCAGCTTAGACCCAGGAAACACCGGGGAGCTGTTTTTT; CDR3aa: CASSLDPGNTGELFF
v_gene: TRBV9; j_gene: TRBJ2-1; abundance: .; d_gene: .; CDR3nt: TGTGCCAGCAGCGCCTCTGGGGCCCCTAATGAGCAGTTCTTC; CDR3aa: CASSASGAPNEQFF
v_gene: TRBV27; j_gene: TRBJ2-1; abundance: .; d_gene: TRBD1; CDR3nt: TGTGCCAGCAGCCATACCGGGACAGGGTTGAATGAGCAGTTCTTC; CDR3aa: CASSHTGTGLNEQFF
v_gene: TRBV29-1; j_gene: TRBJ2-7; abundance: .; d_gene: .; CDR3nt: TGCAGCGTTGTCTTAGGTTCGCGATACGAGCAGTACTTC; CDR3aa: CSVVLGSRYEQYF
v_gene: TRBV27; j_gene: TRBJ2-1; abundance: .; d_gene: .; CDR3nt: TGTGCCAGCAGTTTGGTCATAGGCAATGAGCAGTTCTTC; CDR3aa: CASSLVIGNEQFF
v_gene: TRBV9; j_gene: TRBJ2-3; abundance: .; d_gene: TRBD1; CDR3nt: TGTGCCAGCAGCGTCCGTCAGGAGACAGGGGGATTTTCAGATACGCAGTATTTT; CDR3aa: CASSVRQETGGFSDTQYF
v_gene: TRBV6-6; j_gene: TRBJ2-5; abundance: few; d_gene: .; CDR3nt: TGTGCCAGCAGTTACCTGTTGTGGGGGAGAGGAGAGACCCAGTACTTC; CDR3aa: CASSYLLWGRGETQYF
v_gene: TRBV28; j_gene: TRBJ2-7; abundance: .; d_gene: .; CDR3nt: TGTGCCAGCAGTTTTTTCCACGAGCAGTACTTC; CDR3aa: CASSFFHEQYF
v_gene: TRBV2; j_gene: TRBJ2-7; abundance: .; d_gene: .; CDR3nt: TGTGCCAGCAGTGAGTCGACACTCCCGAGTACGGAGCAGTACTTC; CDR3aa: CASSESTLPSTEQYF
v_gene: TRBV7-9; j_gene: TRBJ2-1; abundance: .; d_gene: TRBD2; CDR3nt: TGTGCCAGCAGCTTGACTAGCGGGAGTACAGATGAGCAGTTCTTC; CDR3aa: CASSLTSGSTDEQFF
v_gene: TRBV5-5; j_gene: TRBJ2-5; abundance: .; d_gene: .; CDR3nt: TGTGCCAGCAGCCAGTGGGGGGAGACCCAGTACTTC; CDR3aa: CASSQWGETQYF
v_gene: TRBV28; j_gene: TRBJ2-3; abundance: .; d_gene: .; CDR3nt: TGTGCCAGCACCGACAGCACAGATACGCAGTATTTT; CDR3aa: CASTDSTDTQYF
v_gene: TRBV7-9; j_gene: TRBJ2-7; abundance: .; d_gene: .; CDR3nt: TGTGCCAGCAGCTTAATTTCCGGGCAGGGCCCCGCCTACTACGAGCAGTACTTC; CDR3aa: CASSLISGQGPAYYEQYF
v_gene: TRBV9; j_gene: TRBJ1-4; abundance: .; d_gene: .; CDR3nt: TGTGCCAGCAGCGTAGAGGGGGCAACTAATGAAAAACTGTTTTTT; CDR3aa: CASSVEGATNEKLFF
v_gene: TRBV2; j_gene: TRBJ2-2; abundance: .; d_gene: .; CDR3nt: TGTGCCAGCAGTGAAAGGGGGAACACCGGGGAGCTGTTTTTT; CDR3aa: CASSERGNTGELFF
v_gene: TRBV27; j_gene: TRBJ2-1; abundance: .; d_gene: .; CDR3nt: TGTGCCAGCAGTGACAGGAATGAGCAGTTCTTC; CDR3aa: CASSDRNEQFF
v_gene: TRBV27; j_gene: TRBJ2-1; abundance: .; d_gene: .; CDR3nt: TGTGCCAGCAGTTCGGGACGCTACAATGAGCAGTTCTTC; CDR3aa: CASSSGRYNEQFF
v_gene: TRBV28; j_gene: TRBJ2-7; abundance: once; d_gene: .; CDR3nt: TGTGCCAGCAGTCCCCGCTACGAGCAGTACTTC; CDR3aa: CASSPRYEQYF
v_gene: TRBV11-2; j_gene: TRBJ2-1; abundance: .; d_gene: TRBD1; CDR3nt: TGTGCCAGCAGCCCAGACAGGGGCACCTACAATGAGCAGTTCTTC; CDR3aa: CASSPDRGTYNEQFF
v_gene: TRBV5-6; j_gene: TRBJ2-1; abundance: .; d_gene: TRBD2; CDR3nt: TGTGCCAGCAGCCGAGGACTAGCGGGAGAACCCTCCTACAATGAGCAGTTCTTC; CDR3aa: CASSRGLAGEPSYNEQFF
v_gene: TRBV9; j_gene: TRBJ2-1; abundance: .; d_gene: .; CDR3nt: TGTGCCAGCAGCGCTGCCTATGAGCAGTTCTTC; CDR3aa: CASSAAYEQFF
v_gene: TRBV4-1; j_gene: TRBJ2-3; abundance: .; d_gene: TRBD2; CDR3nt: TGCGCCAGCAGCTTACGGCCGGCGGGAGAGGTGGATACGCAGTATTTT; CDR3aa: CASSLRPAGEVDTQYF
v_gene: TRBV27; j_gene: TRBJ1-1; abundance: .; d_gene: TRBD1; CDR3nt: TGTGCCAGCAGTAGACAGGGGTGGGACACTGAAGCTTTCTTT; CDR3aa: CASSRQGWDTEAFF
v_gene: TRBV11-2; j_gene: TRBJ2-5; abundance: .; d_gene: .; CDR3nt: TGTGCCAGCAGCTTAGAAACAGGGTGGCAAGAGACCCAGTACTTC; CDR3aa: CASSLETGWQETQYF
v_gene: TRBV19; j_gene: TRBJ1-5; abundance: .; d_gene: .; CDR3nt: TGTGCCAGTAGTAGGCGTACGGATAGCAATCAGCCCCAGCATTTT; CDR3aa: CASSRRTDSNQPQHF
v_gene: TRBV11-2; j_gene: TRBJ2-7; abundance: .; d_gene: TRBD1; CDR3nt: TGTGCCAGCAGCCCCCCACGGAACAGGGGGTACGAGCAGTACTTC; CDR3aa: CASSPPRNRGYEQYF
v_gene: TRBV27; j_gene: TRBJ2-2; abundance: .; d_gene: .; CDR3nt: TGTGCCAGCAGTCCGCTCGGGGTTAGGGAGCTGTTTTTT; CDR3aa: CASSPLGVRELFF
v_gene: TRBV7-9; j_gene: TRBJ2-5; abundance: .; d_gene: TRBD2; CDR3nt: TGTGCCAGCAGCTTGGGACTACGAAAAGAGACCCAGTACTTC; CDR3aa: CASSLGLRKETQYF
v_gene: TRBV29-1; j_gene: TRBJ2-2; abundance: .; d_gene: TRBD2; CDR3nt: TGCAGCGGGACTAGTAGTGACACCGGGGAGCTGTTTTTT; CDR3aa: CSGTSSDTGELFF
v_gene: TRBV9; j_gene: TRBJ1-3; abundance: .; d_gene: TRBD1; CDR3nt: TGTGCCAGCAGCGTCCGGGACAGACCTTACTCTGGAAACACCATATATTTT; CDR3aa: CASSVRDRPYSGNTIYF
v_gene: TRBV5-1; j_gene: TRBJ1-1; abundance: .; d_gene: .; CDR3nt: TGCGCCAGCAGCCCTAGGGGCAGTCCGAACACTGAAGCTTTCTTT; CDR3aa: CASSPRGSPNTEAFF
v_gene: TRBV15; j_gene: TRBJ1-5; abundance: .; d_gene: .; CDR3nt: TGTGCCACCAGCACAGGGATCGCAAGCAATCAGCCCCAGCATTTT; CDR3aa: CATSTGIASNQPQHF
v_gene: TRBV5-1; j_gene: TRBJ1-2; abundance: .; d_gene: TRBD1; CDR3nt: TGCGCCAGCAGCTCGGGACAGGGGGCCTATGGCTACACCTTC; CDR3aa: CASSSGQGAYGYTF
v_gene: TRBV10-3; j_gene: TRBJ2-7; abundance: .; d_gene: TRBD2; CDR3nt: TGTGCCATCAGTACCACGGATTCTAGCGGGAGTAGCTACGAGCAGTACTTC; CDR3aa: CAISTTDSSGSSYEQYF
v_gene: TRBV7-8; j_gene: TRBJ2-1; abundance: .; d_gene: .; CDR3nt: TGTGCCAGCAGCTTATCTGGGAATGAGCAGTTCTTC; CDR3aa: CASSLSGNEQFF
v_gene: TRBV10-2; j_gene: TRBJ2-3; abundance: .; d_gene: .; CDR3nt: TGCGCCAGTCCCCGGGGCTGGGGCACAGATACGCAGTATTTT; CDR3aa: CASPRGWGTDTQYF
v_gene: TRBV28; j_gene: TRBJ2-7; abundance: .; d_gene: TRBD2; CDR3nt: TGTGCCAGCAGTTTATCAGCGGGAGGTTACGAGCAGTACTTC; CDR3aa: CASSLSAGGYEQYF
v_gene: TRBV4-2; j_gene: TRBJ2-3; abundance: .; d_gene: .; CDR3nt: TGTGCCAGTGTGGGACCCTCTAGCACAGATACGCAGTATTTT; CDR3aa: CASVGPSSTDTQYF
v_gene: TRBV4-1; j_gene: TRBJ2-7; abundance: .; d_gene: .; CDR3nt: TGCGCCAGCAGCCAAGTTCCTAGCGAGACCTACGAGCAGTACTTC; CDR3aa: CASSQVPSETYEQYF
v_gene: TRBV9; j_gene: TRBJ1-1; abundance: .; d_gene: .; CDR3nt: TGTGCCAGCAGCGTAGTAGCAGGGGTAGGGGCTGAAGCTTTCTTT; CDR3aa: CASSVVAGVGAEAFF
v_gene: TRBV12-5; j_gene: TRBJ2-1; abundance: .; d_gene: TRBD2; CDR3nt: TGTGCTAGTGGTTCCCCCCGGGAGGCCCCCTACAATGAGCAGTTCTTC; CDR3aa: CASGSPREAPYNEQFF
v_gene: TRBV7-3; j_gene: TRBJ2-1; abundance: .; d_gene: TRBD2; CDR3nt: TGTGCCAGCAGCCCATTGGGCGGGAGGGTCGACAATGAGCAGTTCTTC; CDR3aa: CASSPLGGRVDNEQFF
v_gene: TRBV2; j_gene: TRBJ1-1; abundance: once; d_gene: .; CDR3nt: TGTGCCAGCAGTGAACTTGGGGGGCAGGGGACTGAAGCTTTCTTT; CDR3aa: CASSELGGQGTEAFF
v_gene: TRBV28; j_gene: TRBJ2-2; abundance: .; d_gene: .; CDR3nt: TGTGCCAGCAGTTTATGGGGGAAGAACACCGGGGAGCTGTTTTTT; CDR3aa: CASSLWGKNTGELFF